The 26 T cell receptor beta chains below all came from one sample that was sequenced in a study of graft-versus-host responses after intestinal transplantation. Antigens for these TCRs are unknown. The data were produced by immunoSEQ multiplex PCR, yet TCRdb's version contains in-frame clones alone and is incomplete. The table lists tens of thousands of clones, roughly 90% of them singletons, with just under 2.5% in the top ten. Sample: unstimulated CD8+ T cells sorted from spleen or lymph node cells, taken before intestinal transplant. These receptors came from a human donor who received an intestinal transplant.

CDR3 sequence reads: CASNSEGTGGNQPQHF. Here the CDR3 DNA reads TGTGCCAGCAACTCCGAGGGGACAGGGGGCAATCAGCCCCAGCATTTT. The chain employs TRBV28 and TRBJ1-5; 10 bases are shared with TRBD1. The germline gives CDR1 MDHEN, CDR2 SYDVKM. J lost 2 bases, V lost 7 bases, and 8 bases had no gene match. CDR3 length: 16 residues.

This chain links TRBV7-8 with TRBJ2-1; D may be TRBD2 (6 bases). This CDR3 is 16 amino acids long. Per the germline V gene, CDR1 is SGHVS and CDR2 is FQNEAQ. The V end lost 1 base, the J end lost 2 bases, and 12 bases lay between the germline ends. The CDR3 is CASSLVLRGPYNEQFF. The CDR3 DNA follows: TGTGCCAGCAGCTTAGTTCTGCGGGGACCCTACAATGAGCAGTTCTTC. Supplemented by reference TRBV7-8 and TRBJ2-1, the full variable domain reads GAGVSQSPRYKVAKRGQDVALRCDPISGHVSLFWYQQALGQGPEFLTYFQNEAQLDKSGLPSDRFFAERPEGSVSTLKIQRTQQEDSAVYLCASSLVLRGPYNEQFFGPGTRLTVL.

This clone appeared once. The genes are TRBV25-1 and TRBJ2-3, with TRBD2 matching over 12 bases. This CDR3 region has 16 residues. The germline gives CDR1 MGHDK, CDR2 SYGVNS. V lost 5 bases, J lost 4 bases, and 7 bases stayed unmatched. CDR3 nucleotide sequence: TGTGCCAGCAGTCAACCGACTAGCGGGAGCGCAGATACGCAGTATTTT. Protein: CASSQPTSGSADTQYF.

V gene TRBV10-3 combines with J gene TRBJ2-6; 15 bases agree with TRBD2. Germline V gene lookup returns CDR1 ENHRY and CDR2 SYGVKD. The CDR3 sequence is 20 residues long. V trimming: 5 bases; J trimming: 2 bases; junction bases outside the gene matches: 10. This chain's CDR3 is CAISPQRTSGRAAGANVLTF. The DNA for the CDR3 is TGTGCCATCAGTCCCCAGAGGACTAGCGGGAGGGCGGCTGGGGCCAACGTCCTGACTTTC.

The V call is TRBV2, the J call TRBJ2-4; D unresolved. V was trimmed by 5 bases and J by 1 base, leaving 18 bases between them. The CDR3 totals 17 residues. Per the germline V gene, CDR1 is SNHLY and CDR2 is FYNNEI. The CDR3 protein is CASSLDPSDSAKNIQYF. The DNA of the CDR3 is TGTGCCAGCAGTCTCGACCCGAGCGATTCGGCCAAAAACATTCAGTACTTC.

The chain has TRBV6-1 and TRBJ2-2; tentatively, D is TRBD2 (6 bases). This CDR3 has 15 amino acids. Looked up from germline, CDR1 is MNHNS and CDR2 is SASEGT. V lost 7 bases and J 4 bases, leaving 16 bases between the germline ends. The CDR3, as DNA: TGTGCCAGCACTTCCGGGATCGGGGGCACCGGGGAGCTGTTTTTT. Translation gives CASTSGIGGTGELFF.

The gene calls are TRBV28 and TRBJ1-5, with 10 nucleotides matching TRBD1. This CDR3 contains 16 residues. Unmatched junction bases numbered 7, after V lost 5 bases and J lost 3 bases. The germline V gene has CDR1 MDHEN and CDR2 SYDVKM. CDR3 in DNA: TGTGCCAGCAGTCCAATAGGGACAGGGGCCAATCAGCCCCAGCATTTT. Amino acids: CASSPIGTGANQPQHF.

In this sample, this clone turned up once. The chain carries TRBV7-6 and TRBJ1-5; 10 nucleotides line up with TRBD1. The CDR3 loop spans 15 amino acids. V shed 3 bases, J shed 7 bases, and the junction held 6 bases outside the gene matches. Germline V CDR1 and CDR2: SGHVS, FNYEAQ. CDR3 in amino acids: CASSLHRDRGQPQHF. DNA of the CDR3: TGTGCCAGCAGCTTGCATCGGGACAGGGGCCAGCCCCAGCATTTT.

The chain carries TRBV28 and TRBJ2-1; TRBD2 aligns across 11 bases. Germline V lookup: CDR1 MDHEN, CDR2 SYDVKM. Unmatched junction bases numbered 10, after V lost 2 bases and J lost 4 bases. This CDR3 spans 18 amino acids. The DNA for the CDR3 is TGTGCCAGCAGTTTAGGTCCGTCTAGCGGGGGGTTGTACAATGAGCAGTTCTTC. Translated, it gives CASSLGPSSGGLYNEQFF.

The rearrangement uses TRBV6-5 and TRBJ2-5; 8 bases map to TRBD2. The germline CDR1 and CDR2 sequences are MNHEY and SVGAGI. The CDR3 spans 16 residues. V gave up 3 bases and J gave up 5 bases; unmatched junction bases: 11. CDR3 sequence (DNA): TGTGCCAGCAGTTATCGGCGGGGGGCAACATGGGAGACCCAGTACTTC. Its protein product is CASSYRRGATWETQYF.

The chain joins TRBV29-1 to TRBJ2-7, with D maybe TRBD2 (6 bases). Deletions cut 0 bases from V and 2 bases from J, with 17 bases between. The CDR3 covers 16 residues. The germline V gene has CDR1 SQVTM and CDR2 ANQGSEA. CDR3 sequence (DNA): TGCAGCGTTGAAGATCCTGGGGACTCAGGCGCCTACGAGCAGTACTTC. Translated: CSVEDPGDSGAYEQYF.

The chain joins TRBV6-5 to TRBJ1-5; 7 bases match TRBD1. CDR1 is MNHEY, CDR2 SVGAGI, per germline. The length of the CDR3 is 13 residues. J was trimmed by 2 bases and V by 5 bases; bases with no gene match: 0. CDR3 coding DNA: TGTGCCAGCAGTACAGGGGGCAATCAGCCCCAGCATTTT. Translated, it gives CASSTGGNQPQHF.

The rearrangement links TRBV25-1 to TRBJ1-2, with 8 bases identical to TRBD1. The CDR3 sequence is 16 residues long. From germline, CDR1 is MGHDK and CDR2 SYGVNS. V trimming: 1 base; J trimming: 3 bases; junction bases outside the gene matches: 7. For the CDR3, the DNA is TGTGCCAGCAGTGAATTAGGACAGGGAAATTACTATGGCTACACCTTC. It is translated as CASSELGQGNYYGYTF.

The J gene is TRBJ2-7, the V gene TRBV19; D remains unclear. CDR1 LNHDA and CDR2 SQIVND come from the germline V gene (reference sequence). The CDR3 extends over 15 amino acids. V lost 5 bases and J lost 1, with 15 bases in between. The CDR3 DNA reads as TGTGCCAGTAGTCCTGCGTTCGAGTTATCCTACGAGCAGTACTTC. It translates to CASSPAFELSYEQYF.

The chain links TRBV4-1 to TRBJ1-1, with D unresolved. V lost 3 bases to trimming and J lost 4 bases, with 15 bases between them. Germline V gene lookup returns CDR1 MGHRA and CDR2 YSYEKL. CDR3 length equals 15 residues. CDR3 protein: CASSHNGESGTEAFF. DNA of the CDR3: TGCGCCAGCAGCCATAACGGGGAAAGTGGCACTGAAGCTTTCTTT.

This clone was found once. V is TRBV30 and J is TRBJ1-4; TRBD1 is a possible D gene (5 bases). From germline, CDR1 is GTSNPN and CDR2 SVGIG (reference sequence). This CDR3 contains 15 residues. V lost 4 bases, J lost 0 bases, and 12 bases lay in between. This chain's CDR3 is CAWTAGPATNEKLFF. In nucleotides, the CDR3 is TGTGCCTGGACAGCAGGGCCGGCAACTAATGAAAAACTGTTTTTT.

The chain employs TRBV6-1 and TRBJ2-7; 8 bases match TRBD2. The CDR3 totals 15 residues. With V trimmed by 7 bases and J by 4 bases, 12 bases remained unmatched. Looked up from germline, CDR1 is MNHNS and CDR2 is SASEGT. CDR3: CASKPPGGPLYEQYF. CDR3 bases: TGTGCCAGCAAGCCCCCGGGGGGGCCTCTATACGAGCAGTACTTC.

The chain recombines TRBV30 with TRBJ2-1; D unclear. The CDR3 consists of 14 residues. Germline lookup yields CDR1 GTSNPN and CDR2 SVGIG (reference sequence). The germline V and J ends were trimmed by 2 bases and 5 bases, with 13 bases remaining between them. The CDR3 protein is CAWSRRRPHNEQFF. CDR3 coding DNA: TGTGCCTGGAGTCGCCGGAGACCTCACAATGAGCAGTTCTTC.

The gene calls are TRBV5-1 and TRBJ2-3; 8 bases are shared with TRBD2. CDR3 size: 18 residues. Germline CDR1 is SGHRS and CDR2 is YFSETQ. V lost 1 base to trimming and J lost 0 bases; unmatched junction nucleotides: 10. The CDR3 DNA is TGCGCCAGCAGCTTGCGTTTAGCGGGACGAGCTAGCACAGATACGCAGTATTTT. This gives the protein CASSLRLAGRASTDTQYF.

The V call is TRBV28, the J call TRBJ2-7, with D perhaps matching TRBD1 (6 bases). Germline V CDR1 and CDR2: MDHEN, SYDVKM. The germline V and J ends were trimmed by 5 bases and 3 bases, with 14 bases remaining between them. The CDR3 has 14 residues. The CDR3 bases are TGTGCCAGCAGTGCCCCGGACAGATACTACGAGCAGTACTTC. As protein: CASSAPDRYYEQYF.

This rearrangement joins TRBV2 to TRBJ1-2; unclear D gene. CDR3 length: 13 amino acids. Trimming removed 9 bases at V and 7 bases at J, with 18 bases between. CDR1 and CDR2 from the germline V gene are SNHLY and FYNNEI. CDR3 sequence: CASYWAGPFGYTF. CDR3 coding DNA: TGTGCCAGTTACTGGGCAGGCCCCTTTGGCTACACCTTC.

The chain joins TRBV7-2 to TRBJ2-3; TRBD2 agrees at 8 bases. CDR3 length: 15 residues. After removal of 2 bases from V and 5 bases from J, the junction contained 6 bases not matched to a gene. The germline gives CDR1 SGHTA, CDR2 FQGNSA. The CDR3 sequence is CASSLSSGGIDTQYF. Written as DNA, the CDR3 is TGTGCCAGCAGCTTATCCTCGGGGGGGATAGATACGCAGTATTTT.

This clone was found once. The chain employs TRBV15 and TRBJ2-3; tentative D call: TRBD2 (5 bases). Per germline, CDR1 LNHNV and CDR2 YYDKDF (reference sequence). Trimming removed 8 bases from V and 5 bases from J, with 14 bases in between. The CDR3 consists of 13 residues. As DNA, the CDR3 is TGTGCCACCGGGCGGGCCCCTGGAGATACGCAGTATTTT. Its protein product is CATGRAPGDTQYF.

The DNA of the CDR3 is TGCGCCAGCAGCCGGGAACTAGCGGGGGGGCGTGAGACCCAGTACTTC. It yields the protein CASSRELAGGRETQYF. V usage is TRBV23-1 and J usage is TRBJ2-5, with TRBD2 identical over 13 bases. TRBV23-1 is classed as an ORF, of uncertain function. Trimming cost V 6 bases and J 5 bases; bases outside gene matches: 9. CDR3 length equals 16 residues.

This CDR3 reads CASSFAQANTEAFF. CDR3 in DNA: TGTGCCAGCAGCTTTGCCCAGGCCAACACTGAAGCTTTCTTT. The chain uses TRBV13 and TRBJ1-1; no clear D. The CDR3 runs 14 residues. Germline V lookup: CDR1 PRHDT, CDR2 FYEKMQ (reference sequence). Trimming removed 3 bases from V and 2 bases from J, with 10 bases in between.

J is TRBJ1-4 and V is TRBV4-1; D not resolved. Germline CDR1 MGHRA, CDR2 YSYEKL. The CDR3 spans 15 residues. V was trimmed by 4 bases and J by 0 bases, leaving 9 bases between them. The DNA for the CDR3 is TGCGCCAGCAGCCGCCCGCTAGCAACTAATGAAAAACTGTTTTTT. Encoded protein: CASSRPLATNEKLFF.